One and the same sample provided the 14 T cell receptor beta chains below, sequenced in a study of CD8 T cells in Susac syndrome. The RNA input was 0.5 to 1 ug, and it was reverse transcribed with random hexamers. MiXCR, run by TCRdb on the immunoSEQ multiplex PCR reads, gives a single entry per CDR3 protein. The table lists some 200,000 distinct CDR3 sequences, almost 96% of them singletons. The source material was CD4+ T cells from PBMCs. These receptors were taken from a human donor with Susac syndrome.

This chain connects TRBV19 to TRBJ1-1, with a possible D match to TRBD1 (6 bases). Germline CDR1 LNHDA, CDR2 SQIVND (reference sequence). The CDR3 loop spans 11 amino acids. Trimming pared 6 bases from V and 10 bases from J, leaving 12 bases between. CDR3 sequence: CASRYRDGAFF. CDR3 DNA sequence: TGTGCCAGTAGGTACAGGGACGGAGCTTTCTTT.

This sequence joins TRBV12-3 or TRBV12-4 and TRBJ1-2, with TRBD1 as a possible D gene (6 bases). Trimming took 4 bases from V and 6 from J, leaving 12 bases between them. There are 13 residues in the CDR3. The chain's CDR3 is CASSYGQLNGYTF. CDR3 nucleotides: TGTGCCAGCAGTTATGGACAGTTAAATGGCTACACCTTC.

This clonotype appeared a single time. The V and J genes are TRBV5-4 and TRBJ2-5; 7 positions match TRBD1. The ends lost 4 bases at V and 3 bases at J; junction bases unmatched: 6. Germline lookup yields CDR1 SGHNT and CDR2 YYREEE (reference sequence). The CDR3 is made up of 14 amino acids. The CDR3 region is CASSDTRGKETQYF. CDR3 DNA sequence: TGTGCCAGCAGCGATACCAGGGGGAAAGAGACCCAGTACTTC.

This sequence joins TRBV9 and TRBJ2-2; 8 nucleotides agree with TRBD2. The V and J ends lost 3 bases and 0 bases, in that order; junction bases with no gene match: 7. This CDR3 contains 17 residues. Germline CDR1 and CDR2: SGDLS and YYNGEE. CDR3 DNA: TGTGCCAGCAGCGCCAGGACTAGCCCGACGAACACCGGGGAGCTGTTTTTT. Translating it yields CASSARTSPTNTGELFF.

The V gene is TRBV15, the J gene TRBJ1-1; no definite D call. CDR1 and CDR2 from the germline V gene are LNHNV and YYDKDF (reference sequence). The CDR3 loop spans 13 amino acids. The germline V and J ends were trimmed by 0 bases and 11 bases, with 13 bases remaining between them. The CDR3 DNA follows: TGTGCCACCAGCAGAGATCCAGTCCCCCCCGCTTTCTTT. Residues: CATSRDPVPPAFF.

This chain connects TRBV9 to TRBJ1-2; D is unresolved. Germline assignment: CDR1 SGDLS and CDR2 YYNGEE. The CDR3 loop spans 14 amino acids. V was pared by 7 bases and J by 3 bases, with 16 bases between. In DNA form, the CDR3 reads TGTGCCAGCGCGGTTGGCCCCCAAGACTATGGCTACACCTTC. This gives the protein CASAVGPQDYGYTF.

The chain employs TRBV4-3 and TRBJ1-3; D remains unclear. The germline gives CDR1 LGHNA, CDR2 YSLEER. V lost 1 base, J lost 4 bases, and 5 bases lay in between. The CDR3 has 13 residues. CDR3 protein: CASSQVHGNTIYF. The CDR3, as DNA: TGCGCCAGCAGCCAAGTCCACGGAAACACCATATATTTT.

This sequence joins TRBV29-1 and TRBJ2-2; tentatively, D is TRBD1 (6 bases). CDR1 and CDR2 from the germline V gene are SQVTM and ANQGSEA. The CDR3 is 16 residues long. The germline V and J ends were trimmed by 6 bases and 5 bases, with 22 bases remaining between them. In DNA form, the CDR3 reads TGCAGCGTGGGTCCCGGACAGCCCTCTGGAACCGGGGAGCTGTTTTTT. Translation: CSVGPGQPSGTGELFF.

The chain has TRBV20-1 and TRBJ2-7; 8 nucleotides agree with TRBD1. The CDR3 spans 14 residues. After removal of 4 bases from V and 4 bases from J, the junction contained 9 bases not matched to a gene. Germline CDR1 is DFQATT and CDR2 is SNEGSKA (reference sequence). The CDR3 nucleotides are TGCAGTGCTATTTCAGACAGGGGATTGTACGAGCAGTACTTC. This codes for CSAISDRGLYEQYF.

The rearrangement links TRBV7-8 to TRBJ1-3; D not certain. The CDR3 runs 15 residues. V was clipped by 4 bases and J by 0 bases, with 10 bases between them. Germline lookup yields CDR1 SGHVS and CDR2 FQNEAQ. The CDR3: CASSSYSNSGNTIYF. CDR3 DNA sequence: TGTGCCAGCAGCTCCTACAGTAACTCTGGAAACACCATATATTTT.

The chain is built from TRBV2 and TRBJ2-2; 9 nucleotides line up with TRBD2. Germline assignment: CDR1 SNHLY and CDR2 FYNNEI. The junction had 7 bases not matched to a gene; V was cut back by 8 bases and J by 6 bases. This CDR3 spans 14 amino acids. The CDR3 DNA reads as TGTGCCAGCTGCCTAGCGGGGTCTCCCGGGGAGCTGTTTTTT. Protein: CASCLAGSPGELFF.

The rearrangement joins TRBV6-5 to TRBJ2-5; D gene uncertain. Trimming removed 0 bases from V and 2 bases from J, with 7 bases in between. CDR3 size: 14 residues. Germline CDR1 is MNHEY and CDR2 is SVGAGI. The CDR3 sequence is CASSYSARQETQYF. The CDR3 nucleotides are TGTGCCAGCAGTTACTCGGCCCGGCAAGAGACCCAGTACTTC.

The V call is TRBV6-5, the J call TRBJ1-4; 7 bases fit TRBD1. This CDR3 has 13 residues. V lost 10 bases, J lost 6 bases, and 8 bases stayed unmatched. Germline lookup yields CDR1 MNHEY and CDR2 SVGAGI. CDR3 DNA: TGTGCCACCGGACAGGTGGGAGATGAAAAACTGTTTTTT. Protein product: CATGQVGDEKLFF.

The rearrangement links TRBV20-1 to TRBJ1-2; TRBD1 matches 7 bases. The CDR3 covers 15 residues. Germline CDR1 is DFQATT and CDR2 is SNEGSKA (reference sequence). Germline trimming cut 0 bases from V and 6 bases from J; bases unmatched to any gene: 10. The CDR3 is CSAREGPQGLNGYTF. The CDR3 DNA sequence: TGCAGTGCTAGAGAGGGCCCACAGGGGTTAAATGGCTACACCTTC.